A single sample gave rise to the 25 T cell receptor beta chains below, sequenced in a study of pediatric ulcerative colitis. Sequenced by immunoSEQ multiplex PCR; TCRdb stores in-frame clones only, minus some. Of tens of thousands of clones in the sample, less than 85% were seen once. The sample was blood. Receptor source: a girl aged 5 to 17 with moderate ulcerative colitis.

This clone has just a few counts. The chain couples TRBV7-5 to TRBJ1-5. TRBV7-5 is tagged as a pseudogene. This CDR3 comprises 19 residues. The CDR3 here is CASSLAGTGPLGSNQPQHF. In DNA, the CDR3 is TGTGCCAGCAGCTTAGCGGGGACGGGTCCTTTAGGCAGCAATCAGCCCCAGCATTTT.

The chain uses TRBV19 and TRBJ1-5; the match to TRBD1 covers 10 bases. CDR1 is LNHDA and CDR2 is SQIVND in the germline V gene (reference sequence). V shed 8 bases, J shed 6 bases, and the junction held 7 bases outside the gene matches. This CDR3 is 14 amino acids long. CDR3 DNA: TGTGCCAGTTTGGAGGGACAGGGGCTTCAGCCCCAGCATTTT. It encodes CASLEGQGLQPQHF.

This sequence joins TRBV18 and TRBJ1-1, with a possible D match to TRBD1 (5 bases). Trimming took off 5 bases at V and 1 base at J, with 14 bases between the two ends. CDR1 and CDR2 (germline): KGHSH, LQKENI. The CDR3 runs to 15 residues. The DNA of the CDR3 is TGTGCCAGCTCAGCTCTCCAGGGACCGAACACTGAAGCTTTCTTT. Translation gives CASSALQGPNTEAFF.

The chain joins TRBV18 to TRBJ1-4; possibly TRBD1 for D (6 bases). The CDR3 loop spans 16 amino acids. Trimming removed 3 bases from V and 0 bases from J, with 11 bases in between. Per germline, CDR1 KGHSH and CDR2 LQKENI. The CDR3 nucleotides read TGTGCCAGCTCACCTACGGCAGGGGCAACTAATGAAAAACTGTTTTTT. Translated: CASSPTAGATNEKLFF.

This chain uses TRBV7-8 with TRBJ2-1; the D call may be TRBD1 or TRBD2 (5 bases each). Deletions cut 3 bases from V and 3 bases from J, with 15 bases between. The CDR3 extends over 16 amino acids. Germline V gives CDR1 SGHVS, CDR2 FQNEAQ. In DNA, the CDR3 is TGTGCCAGCAGCTTGGGTGGGGGATTGTTCTACAATGAGCAGTTCTTC. Translation: CASSLGGGLFYNEQFF.

V is TRBV10-1 and J is TRBJ2-3; the match to TRBD2 covers 7 bases. The CDR3 extends over 16 amino acids. V shed 3 bases and J 4 bases; nucleotides not matched to a gene: 10. Germline lookup yields CDR1 WNHNN and CDR2 SYGVQD (reference sequence). Here the CDR3 reads CASSDRAGVSPDTQYF. CDR3 DNA sequence: TGCGCCAGCAGTGATAGGGCGGGAGTGTCCCCAGATACGCAGTATTTT.

The gene calls are TRBV4-3 and TRBJ2-1, with 7 bases fitting TRBD1. The V gene end was trimmed by 4 bases and the J gene end by 6 bases; junction bases not matched to a gene: 12. CDR1 LGHNA and CDR2 YSLEER come from the germline V gene. The CDR3 sequence is 16 residues long. The CDR3 nucleotides read TGCGCCAGCAGCCCGAGTAGCCGGGACAGCCCCAATGAGCAGTTCTTC. Protein product: CASSPSSRDSPNEQFF.

The chain is built from TRBV5-1 and TRBJ2-3; D perhaps matches TRBD1 (5 bases). In germline, CDR1 is SGHRS, CDR2 YFSETQ. This CDR3 comprises 15 residues. Between the trimmed V and J ends, which lost 0 bases and 2 bases, there was a span of 10 bases. As DNA, the CDR3 is TGCGCCAGCAGCTTGGGAAGGGGCAACACAGATACGCAGTATTTT. Translating it yields CASSLGRGNTDTQYF.

The chain recombines TRBV10-3 with TRBJ2-3, with D maybe TRBD2 (6 bases). CDR1 and CDR2 (germline): ENHRY, SYGVKD. CDR3 length: 14 amino acids. V lost 6 bases to trimming and J lost 0 bases, with 10 bases between them. This chain's CDR3 is CAIRLGTSTDTQYF. CDR3 DNA: TGTGCCATCAGGCTAGGGACTAGCACAGATACGCAGTATTTT.

V is TRBV5-4 and J is TRBJ2-2; TRBD1 matches 7 bases. From germline, CDR1 is SGHNT and CDR2 YYREEE (reference sequence). The CDR3 loop spans 15 amino acids. The V segment lost 0 bases and the J segment 4 bases; nucleotides outside the gene matches: 3. The CDR3 coding sequence is TGTGCCAGCAGCTTGGTGGACAGGAGCACCGGGGAGCTGTTTTTT. Amino acid sequence: CASSLVDRSTGELFF.

This chain links TRBV27 with TRBJ2-3; weak D call: TRBD1 (6 bases). CDR3 length: 13 residues. Germline CDR1 reads MNHEY; CDR2 reads SMNVEV (reference sequence). V lost 5 bases, J lost 9 bases, and 15 bases lay in between. CDR3 loop: CASSPQGLDTQYF. CDR3 bases: TGTGCCAGCAGTCCCCAGGGGTTAGACACGCAGTATTTT.

This clone was seen more than once but under ten times. The chain couples TRBV15 to TRBJ2-5, with D perhaps matching TRBD1 or TRBD2 (5 bases each). The CDR3 spans 14 residues. Germline V gene sequence: CDR1 LNHNV, CDR2 YYDKDF (reference sequence). V dropped 5 bases and J dropped 4 bases, with 14 bases sitting between them. The CDR3 DNA reads TGTGCCACCAGCGGCCGTGGGGGTGGAGAGACCCAGTACTTC. Translation gives CATSGRGGGETQYF.

The rearrangement joins TRBV5-1 to TRBJ2-7; D not resolved. V was shortened by 1 base and J by 7 bases, with 18 bases between the two germline ends. CDR1 SGHRS and CDR2 YFSETQ come from the germline V gene. CDR3 size: 15 residues. As DNA, the CDR3 is TGCGCCAGCAGCTTGTCGGCGACTCTGACGTGGGAGCAGTACTTC. This encodes CASSLSATLTWEQYF. Together with reference TRBV5-1 and TRBJ2-7, the CDR3 gives the full variable domain: KAGVTQTPRYLIKTRGQQVTLSCSPISGHRSVSWYQQTPGQGLQFLFEYFSETQRNKGNFPGRFSGRQFSNSRSEMNVSTLELGDSALYLCASSLSATLTWEQYFGPGTRLTVT.

The rearrangement links TRBV5-4 to TRBJ1-1; D not resolved. The CDR3 is 14 residues long. Trimming stripped 4 bases from V and 3 bases from J, with 13 bases between. Germline V gene lookup returns CDR1 SGHNT and CDR2 YYREEE (reference sequence). For the CDR3, the DNA is TGTGCCAGCAGCCGTGACACGGGAGACACTGAAGCTTTCTTT. This gives the protein CASSRDTGDTEAFF.

J is TRBJ2-3 and V is TRBV7-9, with 12 bases matching TRBD2. Germline V gene data show CDR1 as SEHNR and CDR2 as FQNEAQ (reference sequence). V dropped 5 bases and J dropped 4; count of bases not matched to a gene: 7. The CDR3 has 16 residues. In DNA form, the CDR3 reads TGTGCCAGCAGCCCGCCGACTAGCGGGAGTTCAGATACGCAGTATTTT. It is translated as CASSPPTSGSSDTQYF.

This chain uses TRBV7-2 with TRBJ2-7; D might be TRBD1 (5 bases). V was shortened by 5 bases and J by 5 bases, with 13 bases between the two germline ends. CDR1 and CDR2 (germline): SGHTA, FQGNSA. CDR3 length: 13 amino acids. CDR3: CASSPGPWDEQYF. CDR3 DNA sequence: TGTGCCAGCAGCCCAGGGCCTTGGGACGAGCAGTACTTC.

The V and J genes are TRBV7-9 and TRBJ1-1; D gene ambiguous. V lost 7 bases and J lost 3, with 12 bases in between. Germline V gives CDR1 SEHNR, CDR2 FQNEAQ (reference sequence). CDR3 size: 13 residues. CDR3 in amino acids: CASTTGRYTEAFF. The CDR3 region has the DNA TGTGCCAGCACCACCGGCCGATACACTGAAGCTTTCTTT.

This clone was detected only a few times. This sequence joins TRBV7-7 and TRBJ1-2; no clear D gene. Trimming shortened V by 5 bases and J by 3 bases, and 16 bases separated the two germline ends. The CDR3 runs to 15 residues. CDR1 and CDR2 from the germline V gene are SSHAT and FNYEAQ (reference sequence). CDR3 amino acids: CASSPPLEEDYGYTF. CDR3 nucleotide sequence: TGTGCCAGCAGCCCTCCCCTTGAAGAGGACTATGGCTACACCTTC.

This clone showed up just once. The V gene is TRBV29-1, the J gene TRBJ1-2; 9 bases map to TRBD1. The V gene end was trimmed by 2 bases and the J gene end by 6 bases; junction bases not matched to a gene: 1. The CDR3 covers 12 residues. Germline V lookup: CDR1 SQVTM, CDR2 ANQGSEA. Here the CDR3 DNA reads TGCAGCGTTGAAACAGGGGGCAATGGCTACACCTTC. It is translated as CSVETGGNGYTF.

The V call is TRBV19, the J call TRBJ1-4, with D uncertain. V was cut by 3 bases and J by 5 bases, with 13 bases left in between. The CDR3 is 15 amino acids. Per the germline V gene, CDR1 is LNHDA and CDR2 is SQIVND (reference sequence). The CDR3 is CASSIRFGGNEKLFF. Written as DNA, the CDR3 is TGTGCCAGTAGTATCAGGTTTGGAGGCAATGAAAAACTGTTTTTT.

The chain has TRBV5-8 and TRBJ2-1; 11 bases map to TRBD2. This CDR3 has 15 residues. Germline loops: CDR1 SGHTS, CDR2 YDEGEE. V lost 4 bases and J lost 4; bases outside the gene matches: 4. The CDR3 region is CASSHGTSGYNEQFF. CDR3 nucleotides: TGTGCCAGCAGCCACGGGACTAGCGGATACAATGAGCAGTTCTTC.

This chain links TRBV25-1 with TRBJ1-3; no firm D call. Germline loops: CDR1 MGHDK, CDR2 SYGVNS. Trimming removed 2 bases at V and 4 bases at J, with 9 bases between. The CDR3 has 14 amino acids. CDR3 sequence: CASSEMGNGNTIYF. Written as DNA, the CDR3 is TGTGCCAGCAGTGAAATGGGTAACGGAAACACCATATATTTT. Full variable domain (rest looked up from reference TRBV25-1 and TRBJ1-3): EADIYQTPRYLVIGTGKKITLECSQTMGHDKMYWYQQDPGMELHLIHYSYGVNSTEKGDLSSESTVSRIRTEHFPLTLESARPSHTSQYLCASSEMGNGNTIYFGEGSWLTVV.

CDR3 in amino acids: CASSRLNTIYF. DNA of the CDR3: TGTGCCAGCAGCCGACTGAACACCATATATTTT. This rearrangement joins TRBV11-2 to TRBJ1-3; no clear D. The CDR3 consists of 11 residues. Trimming removed 5 bases at V and 7 bases at J, with 6 bases between. Germline V lookup: CDR1 SGHAT, CDR2 FQNNGV.

This rearrangement joins TRBV10-3 to TRBJ1-2; 7 positions match TRBD1. Germline-derived CDR1 and CDR2 are ENHRY and SYGVKD. The V segment lost 8 bases and the J segment 6 bases; nucleotides outside the gene matches: 12. The length of the CDR3 is 14 residues. The CDR3 DNA is TGTGCCATCTCACAGAGGGACAGCGCGGATGGCTACACCTTC. Translation: CAISQRDSADGYTF.

V and J are TRBV19 and TRBJ2-6, with 8 positions matching TRBD1. V lost 3 bases to trimming and J lost 1 base; unmatched junction nucleotides: 14. The CDR3 spans 20 residues. Germline V gene sequence: CDR1 LNHDA, CDR2 SQIVND (reference sequence). For the CDR3, the DNA is TGTGCCAGTAGTATGGATCCTCCGGGACAGGAATCGTCTGGGGCCAACGTCCTGACTTTC. It yields the protein CASSMDPPGQESSGANVLTF.